This T cell receptor (beta chain) was captured by sequencing in a study of blood T cell dynamics during melanoma immunotherapy (dated by TCRdb to the early 2020s). Broadly, across the study: Patients had metastatic melanoma and received first-line pembrolizumab or nivolumab plus ipilimumab as standard of care in the United Kingdom. To find early correlates of response, the study profiled the peripheral T cell receptor repertoires of patients with metastatic melanoma both before and after one cycle of checkpoint inhibitor therapy. Consecutive patients formed a training cohort, and a further independent group of patients from the same centre was pooled into an external validation set. The full study reports these points: The relatively small sample size was acknowledged as a potential limitation on generalization of the results. The study could not determine whether the T cell clones driving repertoire changes were melanoma-specific or reflected general immune activation. Unlike progressors, patients who went on to achieve disease control showed a bifurcated reorganization of the PBMC repertoire at W3, with either increased clonality or increased diversity.

A fixed 350 ng of DNA was loaded for every bulk PBMC sample. The immunoSEQ TCRb Assay kit was used according to manufacturer instructions to amplify TCR beta CDR3 sequences from genomic DNA. The KAPA Library Quantification Kit for Illumina platforms was used to quantify the pooled libraries by qPCR. Pooled libraries were clustered at about 0.55-1.1 pM and sequenced on an Illumina NextSeq 500. As for the authors' bioinformatics: TCR data were analyzed using immunoSEQ ANALYZER and the R LymphoSeq package. A rearrangement efficiency score was calculated as productive divided by the sum of productive and non-productive CDR3 sequences. Clonality was measured with the Gini coefficient and diversity with the Renyi index at alpha=1, compared pairwise between timepoints within each patient. In LymphoSeq, clonal relatedness was computed with an edit distance of 3 and repertoire similarity was computed with the Bhattacharyya coefficient. Linear discriminant analysis on week-3 changes in clonality and diversity was built with the R MASS and caret packages to classify response. TCRdb mirrors the immuneACCESS table, restricted to in-frame sequences. Some clones are absent from its copies; in checked studies, under half trace to an unresolved V gene, and the reason for the others is unknown. The V and J calls and the clone size are those of that table, but D and trimming were determined from the DNA. In this sample the table shows some 20,000 clones, 70% to 90% of which occur a single time. Of the sample, 7% to 8% is held by the ten largest clones.

From the cysteine up to the phenylalanine, the CDR3 has a length of 12 residues. Only the CDR3 DNA stays, 36 bases, in frame from base 1. CDR1 and CDR2 are read off the germline V gene as LGHNT and FRNRAP. Clipping removes 6 bases from V and 10 bases from J, with 6 as the unmatched junction base count. To note about this clone: Its antigen is still unknown. No base quality values were provided; no much bigger clone lies one nucleotide off.

The time point label on this specimen signifies: week 3, after first cycle of checkpoint inhibitor. Blood samples were taken at two points: before treatment (T0) and at week 3 (W3), which came after the first cycle of checkpoint blockade. Except for a couple of patients with rapid clinical progression, response was assessed 12 weeks after the first infusion by RECIST 1.1; disease control meant complete response, partial response or stable disease. Patients with prior systemic cancer treatment, concomitant immunosuppressant therapy or synchronous other active malignancies were excluded. To track both circulating cells and T cell turnover, TCR beta was sequenced from bulk PBMC as well as from plasma cell-free DNA. PBMC were isolated from blood with Lymphoprep and SepMate tubes, followed by red cell lysis. QIAamp DNA Blood Mini kits were used to extract DNA from both PBMC and sorted T cell subsets.

Sequencing was performed on blood, taken from a patient treated with checkpoint blockade. The clonotype was recovered from a human donor with melanoma. The sequence links TRBV12-5 to TRBJ2-1, with 7 central nucleotides matching TRBD1. The CDR3 loop reads CASGHPDREQFF. The nucleotide sequence reads as follows: TGTGCTAGTGGCCATCCGGACAGGGAGCAGTTCTTC.